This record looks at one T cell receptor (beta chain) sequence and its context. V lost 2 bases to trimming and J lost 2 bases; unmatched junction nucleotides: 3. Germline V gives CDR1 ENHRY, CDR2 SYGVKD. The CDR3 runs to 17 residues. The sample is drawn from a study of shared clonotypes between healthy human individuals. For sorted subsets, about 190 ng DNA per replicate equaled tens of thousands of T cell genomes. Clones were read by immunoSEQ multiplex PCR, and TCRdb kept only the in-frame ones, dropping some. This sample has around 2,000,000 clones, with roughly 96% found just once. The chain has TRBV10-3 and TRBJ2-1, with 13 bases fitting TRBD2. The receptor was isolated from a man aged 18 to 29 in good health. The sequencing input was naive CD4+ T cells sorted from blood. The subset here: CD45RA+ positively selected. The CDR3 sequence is CAISETGLAGAYNEQFF. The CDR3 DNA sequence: TGTGCCATCAGTGAGACCGGACTAGCGGGGGCCTACAATGAGCAGTTCTTC.